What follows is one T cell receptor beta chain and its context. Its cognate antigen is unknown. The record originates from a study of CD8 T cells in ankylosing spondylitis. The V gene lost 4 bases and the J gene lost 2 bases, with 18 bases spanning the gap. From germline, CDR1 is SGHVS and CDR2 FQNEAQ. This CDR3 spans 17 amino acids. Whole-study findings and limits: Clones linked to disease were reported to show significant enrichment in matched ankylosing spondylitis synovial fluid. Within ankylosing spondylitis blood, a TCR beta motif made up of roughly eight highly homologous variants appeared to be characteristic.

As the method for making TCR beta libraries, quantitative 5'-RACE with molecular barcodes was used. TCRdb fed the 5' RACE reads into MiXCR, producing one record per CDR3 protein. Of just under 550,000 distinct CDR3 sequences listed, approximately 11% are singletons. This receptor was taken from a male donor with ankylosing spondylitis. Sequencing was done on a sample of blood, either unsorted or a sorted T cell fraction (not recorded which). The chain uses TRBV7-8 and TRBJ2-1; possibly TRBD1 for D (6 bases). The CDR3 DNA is TGTGCCAGCAGCTGGAAACAGGGAAATCTCCCCTACAATGAGCAGTTCTTC. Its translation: CASSWKQGNLPYNEQFF.